This T cell receptor beta chain was identified during a study of human T cells and chemical hapten exposure (dated by TCRdb to about 2021). For the wider study: For sensitization, 2% DPC in acetone was applied to an approximately 2 cm by approximately 2 cm area of upper inner arm skin. Throughout the study period of around 24 weeks, patients also received therapeutic DPC doses to the scalp every week. Patch tests used Finn chambers with 0.01% DPC on the upper back, scored after 6 days by International Contact Dermatitis Research Group standards. Alopecia areata with under or over 50% scalp involvement, alopecia totalis and alopecia universalis were represented in the patient cohort, which was mostly female. Libraries were pooled for sequencing, and variation in per-sample TCR yields was attributed mainly to small differences in library volumes within the pool. Peripheral blood TCR repertoire changes were tracked in vivo in alopecia patients during primary and secondary sensitization to the hapten diphenylcyclopropenone (DPC). Patient blood was sampled pre-sensitization (week 0) and at 2, 6 and about 24 weeks after DPC sensitization. Blood for TCR sequencing was provided by twenty-nine alopecia patients at one to four time points (pre-sensitization, 2, 6 and 24 weeks).

What the time point label conveys for this sample: patch test 1, 2 weeks after DPC sensitization. The label giving this sample's treatment or condition can be read as: therapeutic diphenylcyclopropenone sensitization with weekly scalp DPC. Blood at each patch-test visit was drawn before the patch test was applied. Patients were considered eligible if aged 18 to 70, diagnosed with alopecia and deemed suitable for DPC therapy, and patients were excluded if pregnant. Total RNA was extracted from unfractionated whole blood that had been collected in Tempus Blood RNA tubes. Library creation used RACE. The instrument was a NextSeq 500. Library preparation attached unique molecular identifiers to individual cDNA molecules for quantitative, reproducible TCR counting. For every blood RNA sample, sequencing covered both the TCR alpha and TCR beta chains. Under the source paper's analysis protocol: A median of approximately 96,000 TCRs per sample was observed, with a range of 23,224 to 690,600. The Decombinator software suite was used to annotate V, J and CDR3 in the TCR reads. To make PS versus PT1 abundance plots, every sample was subsampled to the same number of TCRs (28,000). Expanded TCRs were defined as absent before sensitization and observed at least eight times at the 2-week time point. The raw public reads went through TCRdb reprocessing: fastp at Q25, MiXCR clone calling, in-frame beta chains kept. For every CDR3 protein sequence, its rows merge into one entry that carries the most common genes and DNA. TCRdb, rather than the study authors, made the V and J calls. In all, the sample holds approximately 90,000 distinct CDR3 sequences, and over 10% of those were seen once. In total, the top ten clones hold 2% to 2.5% of the sample.

The germline V gene specifies SGDLS as CDR1 and YYNGEE as CDR2. Reading from cysteine to phenylalanine, the CDR3 counts 16 amino acids. Only the CDR3 DNA is retained, 48 bases long and in frame from the first base. The germline ends are 12 bases apart after V is trimmed by 0 bases and J by 5 bases. The full study reports these points: After repeated subsampling, changes were observed in the strength of the expansion versus patch-test correlation and in the threshold at which the correlation became significant. A positive correlation was found between the number of PT1 expanded TCRs and patch test score, with significance reached at thresholds 8, 16 and 32 but not 4. Because every patient had alopecia, a presumed autoimmune disease, the patients' immune response might differ from that of healthy individuals. Significantly more large CDR3 similarity clusters were formed by expanded TCRs than by pre-sensitization or healthy control sets, consistent with antigen-driven responses. The number of TCRs above 1 in 1000 frequency did not change with DPC sensitization; there was no evidence of global repertoire structure alterations.

This clonotype was picked up many times. Its specific antigen is unknown. One base away there is no much larger clone; base qualities are not given. The chain links TRBV9 with TRBJ1-6; D gene: possibly TRBD1, on 5 matching bases. The origin of this receptor is a woman in her thirties or forties with alopecia areata. Some clones in this sample may be carry-over from other donors' samples. This sample comprised whole blood, obtained in connection with sensitization to the hapten diphenylcyclopropenone (DPC). The CDR3 is CASSVGGNQHNSPLHF. The sequenced DNA: TGTGCCAGCAGCGTAGGGGGCAATCAACATAATTCACCCCTCCACTTT.